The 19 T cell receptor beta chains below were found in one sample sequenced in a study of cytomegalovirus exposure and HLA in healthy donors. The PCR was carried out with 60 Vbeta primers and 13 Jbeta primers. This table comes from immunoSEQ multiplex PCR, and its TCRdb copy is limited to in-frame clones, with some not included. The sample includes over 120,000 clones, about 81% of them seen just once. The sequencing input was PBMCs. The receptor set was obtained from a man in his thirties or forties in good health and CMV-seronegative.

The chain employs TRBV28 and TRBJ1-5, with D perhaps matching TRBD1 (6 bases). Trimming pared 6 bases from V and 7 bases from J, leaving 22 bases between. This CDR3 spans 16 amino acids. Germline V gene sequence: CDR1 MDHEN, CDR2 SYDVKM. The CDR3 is CASRPTLGGLGQPQHF. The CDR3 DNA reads TGTGCCAGCAGACCGACCCTGGGGGGGCTTGGACAGCCCCAGCATTTT.

CDR3 sequence reads: CASSFGQEETKLFF. The CDR3 DNA reads TGTGCCAGCAGTTTTGGTCAGGAGGAGACGAAACTGTTTTTT. This chain joins TRBV28 and TRBJ1-4, with D unclear. The germline CDR1 and CDR2 sequences are MDHEN and SYDVKM. This CDR3 is built from 14 residues. V was clipped by 3 bases and J by 11 bases, with 16 bases between them.

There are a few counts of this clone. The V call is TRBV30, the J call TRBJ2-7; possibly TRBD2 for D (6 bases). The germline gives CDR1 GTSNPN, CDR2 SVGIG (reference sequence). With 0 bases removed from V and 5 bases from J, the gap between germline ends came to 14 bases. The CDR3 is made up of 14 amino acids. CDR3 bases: TGTGCCTGGAGTGTGTGGGGGGTTCAACACGAGCAGTACTTC. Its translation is CAWSVWGVQHEQYF.

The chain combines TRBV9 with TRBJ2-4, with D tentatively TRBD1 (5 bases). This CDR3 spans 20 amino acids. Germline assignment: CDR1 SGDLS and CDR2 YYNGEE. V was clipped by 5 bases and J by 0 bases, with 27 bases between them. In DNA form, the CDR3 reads TGTGCCAGCAGAGGTGCCCCACAGGTCCTCTCTTACCTAGCCAAAAACATTCAGTACTTC. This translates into CASRGAPQVLSYLAKNIQYF.

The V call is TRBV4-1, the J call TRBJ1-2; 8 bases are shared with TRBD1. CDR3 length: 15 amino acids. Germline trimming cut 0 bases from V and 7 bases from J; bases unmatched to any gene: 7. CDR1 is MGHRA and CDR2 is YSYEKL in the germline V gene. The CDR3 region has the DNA TGCGCCAGCAGCCAAGACAGGGGGCGTAGGACTGGCTACACCTTC. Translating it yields CASSQDRGRRTGYTF.

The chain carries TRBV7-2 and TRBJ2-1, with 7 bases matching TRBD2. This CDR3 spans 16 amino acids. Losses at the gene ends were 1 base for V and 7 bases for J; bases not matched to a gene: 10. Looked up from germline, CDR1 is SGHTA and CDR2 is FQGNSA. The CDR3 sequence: CASSLDGGGVGNEQFF. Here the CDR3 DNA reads TGTGCCAGCAGCTTAGATGGCGGGGGTGTCGGTAATGAGCAGTTCTTC.

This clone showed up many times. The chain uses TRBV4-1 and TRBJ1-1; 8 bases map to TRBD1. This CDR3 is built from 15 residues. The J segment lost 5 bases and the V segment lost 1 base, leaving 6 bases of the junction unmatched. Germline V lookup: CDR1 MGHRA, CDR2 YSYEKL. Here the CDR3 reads CASSQGQGAKTEAFF. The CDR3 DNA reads TGCGCCAGCAGCCAAGGTCAGGGGGCGAAGACTGAAGCTTTCTTT.

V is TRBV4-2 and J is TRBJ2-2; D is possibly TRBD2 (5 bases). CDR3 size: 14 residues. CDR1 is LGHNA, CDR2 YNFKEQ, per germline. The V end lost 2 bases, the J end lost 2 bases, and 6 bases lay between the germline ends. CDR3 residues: CASSQPGNTGELFF. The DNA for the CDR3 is TGTGCCAGCAGCCAACCGGGAAACACCGGGGAGCTGTTTTTT.

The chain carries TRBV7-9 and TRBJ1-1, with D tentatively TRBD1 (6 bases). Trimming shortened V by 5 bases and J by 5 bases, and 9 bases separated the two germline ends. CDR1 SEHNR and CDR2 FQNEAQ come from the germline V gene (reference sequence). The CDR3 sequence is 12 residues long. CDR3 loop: CASSHTGTEAFF. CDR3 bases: TGTGCCAGCAGCCACACAGGGACTGAAGCTTTCTTT.

The CDR3 DNA reads as TGTGCCAGCAGTCGACTAGCGGGGGGGTGGCAAGAGACCCAGTACTTC. This translates into CASSRLAGGWQETQYF. This sequence joins TRBV27 and TRBJ2-5, with 14 bases fitting TRBD2. The CDR3 is 16 residues long. The trim removed 5 bases at V and 2 bases at J, leaving 4 bases unmatched. Germline loops: CDR1 MNHEY, CDR2 SMNVEV (reference sequence).

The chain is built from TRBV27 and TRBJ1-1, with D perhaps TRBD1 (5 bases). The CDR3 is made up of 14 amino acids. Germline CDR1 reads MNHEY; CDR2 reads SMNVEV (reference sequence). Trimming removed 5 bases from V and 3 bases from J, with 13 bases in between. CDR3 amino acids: CASSLLGGDTEAFF. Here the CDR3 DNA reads TGTGCCAGCAGTCTCCTGGGGGGAGACACTGAAGCTTTCTTT.

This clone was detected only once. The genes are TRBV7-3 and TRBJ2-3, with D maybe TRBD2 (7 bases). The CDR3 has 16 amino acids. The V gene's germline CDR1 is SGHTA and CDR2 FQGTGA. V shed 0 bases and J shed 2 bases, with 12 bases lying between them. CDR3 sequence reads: CASSLTGGAYTDTQYF. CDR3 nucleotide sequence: TGTGCCAGCAGCTTAACGGGGGGGGCCTACACAGATACGCAGTATTTT.

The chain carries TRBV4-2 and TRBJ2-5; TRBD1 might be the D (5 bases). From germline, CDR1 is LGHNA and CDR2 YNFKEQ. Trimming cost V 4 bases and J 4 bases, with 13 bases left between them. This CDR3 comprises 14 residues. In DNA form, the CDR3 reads TGTGCCAGCAGCCCAAAGAAAGGGGCAGAGACCCAGTACTTC. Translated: CASSPKKGAETQYF.

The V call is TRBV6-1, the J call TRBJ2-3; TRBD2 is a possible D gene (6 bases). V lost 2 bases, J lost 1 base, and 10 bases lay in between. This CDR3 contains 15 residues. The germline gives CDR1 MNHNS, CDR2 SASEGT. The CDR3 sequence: CASSERASGTDTQYF. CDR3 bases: TGTGCCAGCAGTGAAAGGGCTAGCGGCACAGATACGCAGTATTTT.

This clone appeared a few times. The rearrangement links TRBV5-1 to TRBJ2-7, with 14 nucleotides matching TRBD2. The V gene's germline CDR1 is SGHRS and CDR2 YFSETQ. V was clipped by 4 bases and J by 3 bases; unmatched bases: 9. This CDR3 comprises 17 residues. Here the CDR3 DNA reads TGCGCCAGCAGCGCCCGGACTAGCGGGAGGCCTGGCTACGAGCAGTACTTC. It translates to CASSARTSGRPGYEQYF.

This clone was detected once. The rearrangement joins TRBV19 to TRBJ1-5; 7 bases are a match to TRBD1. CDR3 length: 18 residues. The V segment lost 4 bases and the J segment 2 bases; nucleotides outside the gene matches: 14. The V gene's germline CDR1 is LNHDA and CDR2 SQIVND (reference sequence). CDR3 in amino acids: CASSTTLRQGRGNQPQHF. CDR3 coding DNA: TGTGCCAGTAGTACAACTCTCAGACAGGGAAGGGGCAATCAGCCCCAGCATTTT.

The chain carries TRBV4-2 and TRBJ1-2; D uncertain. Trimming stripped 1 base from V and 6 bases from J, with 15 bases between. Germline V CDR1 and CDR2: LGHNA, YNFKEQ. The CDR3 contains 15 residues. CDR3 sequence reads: CASSQVNAQEHGYTF. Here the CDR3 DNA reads TGTGCCAGCAGCCAAGTTAATGCCCAAGAGCATGGCTACACCTTC.

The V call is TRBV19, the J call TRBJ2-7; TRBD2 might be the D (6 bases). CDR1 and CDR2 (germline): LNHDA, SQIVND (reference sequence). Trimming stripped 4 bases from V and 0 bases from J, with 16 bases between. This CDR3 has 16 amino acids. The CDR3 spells CASSTTADGSSYEQYF. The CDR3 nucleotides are TGTGCCAGTAGTACAACCGCGGACGGGAGCTCCTACGAGCAGTACTTC.

CDR3 DNA: TGTGCCAGCTCACCTCGACTGACCGGGGGGACTGAAGCTTTCTTT. This translates into CASSPRLTGGTEAFF. The chain uses TRBV18 and TRBJ1-1; perhaps TRBD1 as D (5 bases). CDR3 length: 15 residues. Germline CDR1 and CDR2: KGHSH and LQKENI. V lost 3 bases and J 5 bases, leaving 16 bases between the germline ends. The complete variable domain, with remaining parts taken from reference TRBV18 and TRBJ1-1, reads NAGVMQNPRHLVRRRGQEARLRCSPMKGHSHVYWYRQLPEEGLKFMVYLQKENIIDESGMPKERFSAEFPKEGPSILRIQQVVRGDSAAYFCASSPRLTGGTEAFFGQGTRLTVV.